These T cell receptor beta chains were read from a single sample in a study of T cell responses to AZD1222 COVID-19 vaccine. Generated by immunoSEQ multiplex PCR, the TCRdb table keeps only in-frame clones and is missing some. The data contain roughly 45,000 clones, about 80% of them singletons. This specimen was peripheral blood, taken on day 0 of AZD1222 vaccination. The receptor source for this set is an adult in good health. The CDR3 runs from the conserved cysteine through the conserved F or W. The D gene is left open where the match is weak. Clone size is stated in some rows and not others, as once, few, many or a class when expanded.

.,TRBV7-9,.,TRBJ2-4,CASSLSDSALAKNIQYF,TGTGCCAGCAGCTTATCCGACAGTGCCCTAGCCAAAAACATTCAGTACTTC
.,TRBV5-6,TRBD1,TRBJ1-6,CASRSGQINSPLHF,TGTGCCAGCAGGTCGGGACAGATTAATTCACCCCTCCACTTT
.,TRBV6-2/TRBV6-3,TRBD1,TRBJ2-1,CASSIYRGPHNEQFF,TGTGCCAGCAGCATATACAGGGGGCCCCACAATGAGCAGTTCTTC
.,TRBV27,.,TRBJ2-3,CASSPGQTATQYF,TGTGCCAGCAGTCCAGGACAGACCGCTACGCAGTATTTT
.,TRBV5-1,.,TRBJ1-1,CASSSDGAGAFF,TGCGCCAGCAGCTCGGACGGGGCGGGAGCTTTCTTT
.,TRBV7-6,TRBD2,TRBJ2-5,CASSSTTSGYQETQYF,TGTGCCAGCAGCTCTACTACTAGCGGGTACCAAGAGACCCAGTACTTC
few,TRBV4-1,.,TRBJ1-4,CASSQEGWEKLFF,TGCGCCAGCAGCCAAGAGGGATGGGAAAAACTGTTTTTT
once,TRBV7-2,.,TRBJ1-6,CASSTRGGGNSPLHF,TGTGCCAGCAGCACCCGTGGGGGCGGTAATTCACCCCTCCACTTT
.,TRBV5-6,.,TRBJ1-5,CASSSIGHLNQPQHF,TGTGCCAGCAGCTCCATAGGACACCTCAATCAGCCCCAGCATTTT
.,TRBV29-1,.,TRBJ1-2,CSVEVGTGGYTF,TGCAGCGTTGAAGTAGGGACGGGTGGCTACACCTTC
.,TRBV11-2,.,TRBJ1-5,CASSPQGSSQPQHF,TGTGCCAGCAGCCCCCAGGGGTCGAGTCAGCCCCAGCATTTT
once,TRBV9,TRBD2,TRBJ2-3,CASSVRASGSGDTQYF,TGTGCCAGCAGCGTCCGGGCTAGCGGGAGTGGAGATACGCAGTATTTT
.,TRBV30,TRBD2,TRBJ2-1,CAWGLGYNEQFF,TGTGCCTGGGGACTAGGGTACAATGAGCAGTTCTTC
.,TRBV30,TRBD1,TRBJ2-7,CAWSVGGDRSNEQYF,TGTGCCTGGAGTGTAGGAGGGGACAGGAGCAACGAGCAGTACTTC
.,TRBV28,.,TRBJ2-1,CASSPVNEQFF,TGTGCCAGCAGCCCGGTAAATGAGCAGTTCTTC
.,TRBV5-4,.,TRBJ1-5,CASSLDSDQPQHF,TGTGCCAGCAGCTTGGACAGCGATCAGCCCCAGCATTTT
few,TRBV10-3,TRBD2,TRBJ2-7,CAISLGGSSYEQYF,TGTGCCATCAGCTTGGGAGGGAGCTCCTACGAGCAGTACTTC
few,TRBV28,.,TRBJ2-1,CASSSALAYSYNEQFF,TGTGCCAGCAGTTCCGCTCTAGCCTACTCTTACAATGAGCAGTTCTTC
.,TRBV28,.,TRBJ2-1,CASSPGRDEQFF,TGTGCCAGCAGTCCGGGAAGGGATGAGCAGTTCTTC
.,TRBV7-6,.,TRBJ2-3,CASSLAVGATDTQYF,TGTGCCAGCAGCTTAGCTGTTGGGGCCACAGATACGCAGTATTTT
medium-sized,TRBV6-4,TRBD2,TRBJ2-1,CASSRTSGRGDEQFF,TGTGCCAGCAGCCGGACTAGCGGGAGGGGTGATGAGCAGTTCTTC
.,TRBV6-1,TRBD1,TRBJ1-3,CASSVDRDRFSSSGNTIYF,TGTGCCAGCAGTGTCGACCGGGACAGGTTCTCGAGCTCTGGAAACACCATATATTTT
.,TRBV7-9,TRBD1,TRBJ1-3,CASSWTGSGNTIYF,TGTGCCAGCAGCTGGACAGGGTCTGGAAACACCATATATTTT
.,TRBV6-5,.,TRBJ1-6,CASSYLTGSYNSPLHF,TGTGCCAGCAGTTACCTCACGGGCTCCTATAATTCACCCCTCCACTTT
.,TRBV5-1,.,TRBJ2-1,CASSFDYNEQFF,TGCGCCAGCAGCTTCGATTACAATGAGCAGTTCTTC
.,TRBV5-5,TRBD2,TRBJ2-1,CASSPTSGGNEQFF,TGTGCCAGCAGCCCGACTAGCGGGGGGAATGAGCAGTTCTTC
.,TRBV2,TRBD2,TRBJ2-4,CASSESSGGASNIQYF,TGTGCCAGCAGTGAATCCAGCGGGGGGGCCTCGAACATTCAGTACTTC
.,TRBV4-1,.,TRBJ1-2,CASSQGGGHYGYTF,TGCGCCAGCAGCCAGGGAGGGGGGCACTATGGCTACACCTTC
.,TRBV13,.,TRBJ2-1,CASSGGVSQFF,TGTGCCAGCAGCGGGGGTGTTTCTCAGTTCTTC
.,TRBV7-2,TRBD1,TRBJ1-6,CASSFGQGNSPLHF,TGTGCCAGCAGCTTTGGACAGGGCAATTCACCCCTCCACTTT